This passage covers 20 T cell receptor beta chains from one sample sequenced in a study of read filtering for tumor transcriptome and immune sequencing. The library was built from about 400 ng RNA with molecular barcoded adaptors for alpha/delta and beta/gamma chains. TCRdb used MiXCR to reprocess the reads, holding one entry per CDR3 protein. The table includes fewer than 100,000 distinct CDR3 sequences, around an eighth detected once. The sequenced sample consisted of a population of CD138-negative cells sorted from bone marrow. All receptors derive from a donor aged 40 or older with multiple myeloma.

This clonotype was recorded many times. This chain joins TRBV12-3 or TRBV12-4 and TRBJ2-3; TRBD2 agrees at 11 bases. There are 15 residues in the CDR3. V shed 7 bases and J 5 bases; nucleotides not matched to a gene: 8. CDR3: CASTIGTSGGDTQYF. The CDR3 nucleotides read TGTGCCAGCACCATAGGGACTAGCGGCGGAGATACGCAGTATTTT.

Points on this clonotype: This sequence may be a read error, since a much larger clone differs from it by one base. This chain links TRBV6-1 with TRBJ1-5; 7 bases are a match to TRBD1. The CDR3 is made up of 14 amino acids. V lost 7 bases and J lost 11; bases outside the gene matches: 14. Per the germline V gene, CDR1 is MNHNS and CDR2 is SASEGT. The CDR3 here is CASTQGGRGQSQHF. The CDR3 region has the DNA TGTGCCAGCACCCAGGGGGGTCGAGGCCAGTCCCAGCATTTT.

This clonotype was recorded many times. The gene calls are TRBV12-3 or TRBV12-4 and TRBJ2-2, with 8 bases that match TRBD2. V shed 6 bases, J shed 5 bases, and the junction held 5 bases outside the gene matches. There are 14 residues in the CDR3. In nucleotides, the CDR3 is TGTGCCAGCAGCATCCCGGGGGGGACCGGGGAGCTGTTTTTT. Translating gives CASSIPGGTGELFF.

This clonotype was seen ten or more times. The chain links TRBV7-8 to TRBJ1-1, with D maybe TRBD1 (6 bases). The germline CDR1 and CDR2 sequences are SGHVS and FQNEAQ. The CDR3 runs to 15 residues. V was cut by 1 base and J by 1 base, with 10 bases left in between. The CDR3 bases are TGTGCCAGCAGCTTAGTAACAGGGTCGAACACTGAAGCTTTCTTT. This encodes CASSLVTGSNTEAFF.

This clonotype was recorded many times. The CDR3: CASSIWGGASYNEQFF. Here the CDR3 DNA reads TGTGCCAGTAGTATATGGGGGGGGGCGTCCTACAATGAGCAGTTCTTC. This chain uses TRBV19 with TRBJ2-1; D is possibly TRBD2 (7 bases). The ends were cut back, 2 bases at V and 1 base at J, with 12 bases in the middle. CDR1 is LNHDA and CDR2 is SQIVND in the germline V gene (reference sequence). The CDR3 is made up of 16 amino acids.

In its sample, this clonotype was seen many times. The chain employs TRBV6-5 and TRBJ2-1, with D uncertain. Per germline, CDR1 MNHEY and CDR2 SVGAGI. The CDR3 is 15 residues long. Deletions cut 10 bases from V and 1 base from J, with 17 bases between. The CDR3 reads CATGSGDQSYNEQFF. The CDR3 DNA follows: TGTGCCACCGGATCCGGAGACCAGTCCTACAATGAGCAGTTCTTC.

V is TRBV11-3 and J is TRBJ2-5; possibly TRBD1 for D (6 bases). CDR1 and CDR2 (germline): SGHNT, YENEEA. CDR3 size: 15 residues. Trimming took off 3 bases at V and 2 bases at J, with 13 bases between the two ends. The DNA for the CDR3 is TGTGCCAGCAGCTTTACCGGGACAAAGCAAGAGACCCAGTACTTC. Residues: CASSFTGTKQETQYF.

This clonotype was counted many times. The CDR3 DNA reads TGTGCCAGCAGCAAAGCTTGGGGCGGGAGGAACAATGAGCAGTTCTTC. Translating gives CASSKAWGGRNNEQFF. This sequence joins TRBV21-1 and TRBJ2-1; the tabulated D call, TRBD2, remains unverified against the DNA. TRBV21-1 is a documented pseudogene. The CDR3 is made up of 16 amino acids.

A note on this clonotype: This may stem from a read error, because a much larger clone lies one nucleotide away. The rearrangement joins TRBV2 to TRBJ2-2, with 7 bases fitting TRBD1. The CDR3 loop spans 14 amino acids. Germline V gives CDR1 SNHLY, CDR2 FYNNEI. CDR3 sequence: CASSQDRNTGEQFF. The CDR3 DNA is TGTGCCAGCAGTCAGGACAGGAACACCGGGGAGCAGTTTTTT.

This clonotype was picked up many times. The chain couples TRBV7-9 to TRBJ2-2; D unclear. CDR3 length equals 14 residues. V lost 3 bases to trimming and J lost 4 bases, with 9 bases between them. Germline lookup yields CDR1 SEHNR and CDR2 FQNEAQ (reference sequence). CDR3 in DNA: TGTGCCAGCAGCTTCTCCCAGACCACCGGGGAGCTGTTTTTT. It encodes CASSFSQTTGELFF.

This clonotype was seen only a few times. The V and J genes are TRBV29-1 and TRBJ2-5; D is perhaps TRBD1 or TRBD2 (5 bases each). V was shortened by 7 bases and J by 5 bases, with 20 bases between the two germline ends. CDR3 length: 14 amino acids. CDR1 and CDR2 (germline): SQVTM, ANQGSEA. CDR3 nucleotides: TGCAGCGCCGGTCAAAGGGGAGCAGCGGAGACCCAGTACTTC. Translated, it gives CSAGQRGAAETQYF.

This clonotype was recorded many times. One end of the junction is discordant with germline, which a read error may explain. The chain is built from TRBV6-1 and TRBJ1-1, with no clear D. The CDR3 extends over 14 amino acids. Looked up from germline, CDR1 is MNHNS and CDR2 is SASEGT. CDR3 DNA sequence: TGTGCCAGCAGTAGCCTAATGAGCAACACTGGAGCTTTCTTT. Translated: CASSSLMSNTGAFF.

This clonotype was observed a handful of times. This sequence may be a read error, since a much larger clone differs from it by one base. The rearrangement joins TRBV27 to TRBJ1-5; a weak D match, TRBD1 (6 bases). Germline values: CDR1 MNHEY, CDR2 SMNVEV (reference sequence). The CDR3 has 13 amino acids. The CDR3 here is CACSNRDHQPQHF. Written as DNA, the CDR3 is TGTGCCTGCAGTAACAGGGATCATCAGCCCCAGCATTTT.

This clonotype showed up many times. The CDR3 reads CASSTRTGGTDTQYF. The CDR3 region has the DNA TGTGCCAGCAGCACCCGAACGGGAGGGACAGATACGCAGTATTTT. The chain is built from TRBV7-2 and TRBJ2-3, with 8 bases lining up with TRBD2. The V segment lost 5 bases and the J segment 3 bases; nucleotides outside the gene matches: 7. The CDR3 extends over 15 amino acids. Germline V gene lookup returns CDR1 SGHTA and CDR2 FQGNSA.

This clonotype occurred many times. This sequence joins TRBV28 and TRBJ2-1; 12 nucleotides match TRBD2. Germline V gene lookup returns CDR1 MDHEN and CDR2 SYDVKM. V was clipped by 6 bases and J by 7 bases; unmatched bases: 7. The CDR3 sequence is 15 residues long. The CDR3 region has the DNA TGTGCCAGCAGCCCACTAGCGGGAGGTAATAATGAGCAGTTCTTC. Its translation: CASSPLAGGNNEQFF.

This clonotype was found many times. This chain uses TRBV5-1 with TRBJ2-1, with a tentative D call TRBD2 (5 bases). CDR1 SGHRS and CDR2 YFSETQ come from the germline V gene. CDR3 length: 16 amino acids. The V end lost 4 bases, the J end lost 0 bases, and 14 bases lay between the germline ends. DNA for the CDR3: TGCGCCAGCAGCACCGGAGCGGAAAGCTCCTACAATGAGCAGTTCTTC. Translation: CASSTGAESSYNEQFF.

This clonotype was seen repeatedly, ten times or more. This sequence joins TRBV28 and TRBJ1-1; D perhaps matches TRBD1 (5 bases). Germline CDR1 MDHEN, CDR2 SYDVKM. V was pared by 4 bases and J by 9 bases, with 12 bases between. This CDR3 is built from 12 residues. The CDR3 spells CASSSQDTKAFF. The CDR3, as DNA: TGTGCCAGCAGTTCCCAGGACACAAAAGCTTTCTTT.

This clonotype was seen ten or more times. The chain employs TRBV24-1 and TRBJ2-2, with D possibly matching TRBD1 (5 bases). The V gene lost 3 bases and the J gene lost 2 bases, with 9 bases spanning the gap. The germline gives CDR1 KGHDR, CDR2 SFDVKD. This CDR3 has 15 amino acids. CDR3 nucleotides: TGTGCCACCAGTGATACCGACAGAAACACCGGGGAGCTGTTTTTT. It encodes CATSDTDRNTGELFF.

Comment on this clonotype: This sequence may be a read error, since a much larger clone differs from it by one base. This rearrangement joins TRBV12-3 or TRBV12-4 to TRBJ1-4; possible D gene TRBD1, 5 bases. The V and J ends lost 5 bases and 7 bases respectively, with 11 bases between them. This CDR3 is built from 13 residues. The CDR3 nucleotides are TGTGCCAGCAGTCACAGGCCAGGTGAAAAACTGTTTTTT. Its protein product is CASSHRPGEKLFF.

This clonotype was picked up many times. This chain links TRBV5-1 with TRBJ2-3; 10 bases map to TRBD1. Germline CDR1 is SGHRS and CDR2 is YFSETQ. The CDR3 length is 16 residues. V gave up 1 base and J gave up 1 base; unmatched junction bases: 3. DNA of the CDR3: TGCGCCAGCAGCTTGTCCGGGACAGGGGGCACAGATACGCAGTATTTT. Protein sequence: CASSLSGTGGTDTQYF.